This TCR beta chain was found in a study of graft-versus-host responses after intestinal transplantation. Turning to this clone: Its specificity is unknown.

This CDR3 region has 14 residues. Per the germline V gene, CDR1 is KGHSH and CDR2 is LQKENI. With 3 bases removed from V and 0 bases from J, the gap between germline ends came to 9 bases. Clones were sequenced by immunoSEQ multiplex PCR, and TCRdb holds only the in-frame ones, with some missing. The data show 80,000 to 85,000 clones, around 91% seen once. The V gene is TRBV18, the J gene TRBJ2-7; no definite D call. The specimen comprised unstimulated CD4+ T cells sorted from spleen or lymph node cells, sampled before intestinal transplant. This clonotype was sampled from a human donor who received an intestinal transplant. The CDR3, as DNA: TGTGCCAGCTCACCGGGCCGGAACTCCTACGAGCAGTACTTC. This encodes CASSPGRNSYEQYF.